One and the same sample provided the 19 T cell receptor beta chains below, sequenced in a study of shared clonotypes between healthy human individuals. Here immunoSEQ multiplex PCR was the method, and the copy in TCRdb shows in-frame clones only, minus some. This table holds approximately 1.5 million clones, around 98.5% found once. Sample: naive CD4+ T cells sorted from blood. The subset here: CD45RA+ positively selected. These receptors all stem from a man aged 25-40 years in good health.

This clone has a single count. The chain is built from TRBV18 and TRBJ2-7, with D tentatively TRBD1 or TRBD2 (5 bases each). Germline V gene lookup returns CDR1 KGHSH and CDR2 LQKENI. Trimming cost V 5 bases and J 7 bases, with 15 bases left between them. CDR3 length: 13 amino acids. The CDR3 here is CASSGADWREQYF. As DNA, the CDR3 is TGTGCCAGCTCAGGGGCCGATTGGAGGGAGCAGTACTTC.

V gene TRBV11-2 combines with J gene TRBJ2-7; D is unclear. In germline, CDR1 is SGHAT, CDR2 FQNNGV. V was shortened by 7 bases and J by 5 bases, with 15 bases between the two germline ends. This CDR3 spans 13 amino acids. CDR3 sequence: CASMLTDHHEQYF. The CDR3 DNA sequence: TGTGCCAGCATGCTCACGGATCACCACGAGCAGTACTTC.

CDR3 nucleotide sequence: TGTGCCAGCAGCTTTACATCGTCAATAAGCTCCTACGAGCAGTACTTC. Translated: CASSFTSSISSYEQYF. The V call is TRBV5-6, the J call TRBJ2-7; D not certain. Germline-derived CDR1 and CDR2 are SGHDT and YYEEEE. V lost 2 bases, J lost 0 bases, and 15 bases lay in between. This CDR3 comprises 16 residues.

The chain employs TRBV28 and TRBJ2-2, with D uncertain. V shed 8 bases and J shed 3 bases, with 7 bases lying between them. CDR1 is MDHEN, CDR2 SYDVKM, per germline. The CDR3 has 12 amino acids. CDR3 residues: CASDTYTGELFF. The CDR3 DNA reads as TGTGCCAGCGACACATACACCGGGGAGCTGTTTTTT.

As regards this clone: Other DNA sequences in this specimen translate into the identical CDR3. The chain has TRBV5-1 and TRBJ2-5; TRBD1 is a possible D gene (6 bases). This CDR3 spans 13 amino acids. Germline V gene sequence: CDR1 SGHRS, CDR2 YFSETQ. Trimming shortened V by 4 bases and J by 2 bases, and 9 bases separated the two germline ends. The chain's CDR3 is CASSGTGQETQYF. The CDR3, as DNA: TGCGCCAGCAGCGGAACAGGGCAAGAGACCCAGTACTTC.

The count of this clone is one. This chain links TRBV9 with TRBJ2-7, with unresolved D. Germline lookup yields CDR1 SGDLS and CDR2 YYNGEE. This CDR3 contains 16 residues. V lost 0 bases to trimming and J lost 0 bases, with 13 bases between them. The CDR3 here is CASSVGIQIDSYEQYF. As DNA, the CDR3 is TGTGCCAGCAGCGTAGGAATCCAAATAGACTCCTACGAGCAGTACTTC.

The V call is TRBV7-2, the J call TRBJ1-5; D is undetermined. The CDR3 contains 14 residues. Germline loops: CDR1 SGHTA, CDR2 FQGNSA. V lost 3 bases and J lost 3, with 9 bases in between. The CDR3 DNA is TGTGCCAGCAGCTTCTACAGCAACAATCAGCCCCAGCATTTT. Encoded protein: CASSFYSNNQPQHF.

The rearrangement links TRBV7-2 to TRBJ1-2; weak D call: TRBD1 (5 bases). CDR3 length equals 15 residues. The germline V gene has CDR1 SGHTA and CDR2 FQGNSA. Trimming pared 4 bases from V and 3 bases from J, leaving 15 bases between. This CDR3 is CASSSPGIRDYGYTF. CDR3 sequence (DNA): TGTGCCAGCAGCTCCCCAGGGATTCGTGACTATGGCTACACCTTC.

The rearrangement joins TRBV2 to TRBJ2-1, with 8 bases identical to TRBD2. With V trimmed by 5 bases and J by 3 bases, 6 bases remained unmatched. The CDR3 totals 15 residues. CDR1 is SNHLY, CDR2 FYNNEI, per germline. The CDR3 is CASSKSGRGYNEQFF. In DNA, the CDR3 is TGTGCCAGCAGTAAAAGCGGGAGAGGCTACAATGAGCAGTTCTTC.

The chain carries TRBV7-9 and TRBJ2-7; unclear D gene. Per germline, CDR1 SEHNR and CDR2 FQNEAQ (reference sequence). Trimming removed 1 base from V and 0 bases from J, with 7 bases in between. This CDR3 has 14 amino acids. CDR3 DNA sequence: TGTGCCAGCAGCTTAGGTCCAGGCTCCTACGAGCAGTACTTC. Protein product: CASSLGPGSYEQYF.

The CDR3 bases are TGTGCCAGCAGTCCTCGGACAGGGGCAGGGGAGCAGTTCTTC. Residues: CASSPRTGAGEQFF. The chain has TRBV27 and TRBJ2-1; TRBD1 matches 9 bases. Trimming at V came to 5 bases and at J to 10 bases, leaving 9 bases not matched to a gene. This CDR3 comprises 14 residues. Per germline, CDR1 MNHEY and CDR2 SMNVEV (reference sequence).

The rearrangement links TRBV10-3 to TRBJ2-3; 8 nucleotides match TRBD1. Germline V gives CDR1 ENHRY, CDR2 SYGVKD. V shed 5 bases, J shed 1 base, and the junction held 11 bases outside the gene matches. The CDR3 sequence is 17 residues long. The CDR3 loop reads CAISTHGQGRGTDTQYF. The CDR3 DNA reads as TGTGCCATCAGTACCCACGGACAGGGACGGGGCACAGATACGCAGTATTTT.

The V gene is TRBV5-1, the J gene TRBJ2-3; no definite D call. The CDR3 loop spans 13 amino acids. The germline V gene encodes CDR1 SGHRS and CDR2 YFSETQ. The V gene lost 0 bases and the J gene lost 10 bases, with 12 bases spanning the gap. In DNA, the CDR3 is TGCGCCAGCAGCTTGGACGGTAGGGCGGCGCAGTATTTT. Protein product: CASSLDGRAAQYF.

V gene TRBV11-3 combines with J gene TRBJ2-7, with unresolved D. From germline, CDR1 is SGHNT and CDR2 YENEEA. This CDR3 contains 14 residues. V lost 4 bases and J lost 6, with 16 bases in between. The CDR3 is CASSSGLSSAEQYF. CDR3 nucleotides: TGTGCCAGCAGCTCCGGATTATCCTCCGCCGAGCAGTACTTC.

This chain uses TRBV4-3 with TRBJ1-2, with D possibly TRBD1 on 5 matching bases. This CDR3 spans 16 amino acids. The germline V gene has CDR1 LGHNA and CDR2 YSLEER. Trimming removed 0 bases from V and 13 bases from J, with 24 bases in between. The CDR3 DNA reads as TGCGCCAGCAGCCAAGATTTCTTTACCGGGACGGCCCTGATCACCTTC. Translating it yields CASSQDFFTGTALITF.

CDR3 loop: CASSPELQETQYF. The CDR3 DNA reads as TGTGCCAGCTCACCAGAGCTACAAGAGACCCAGTACTTC. The V gene is TRBV18, the J gene TRBJ2-5, with D uncertain. The germline CDR1 and CDR2 sequences are KGHSH and LQKENI. V lost 2 bases to trimming and J lost 2 bases, with 6 bases between them. This CDR3 is 13 amino acids long.

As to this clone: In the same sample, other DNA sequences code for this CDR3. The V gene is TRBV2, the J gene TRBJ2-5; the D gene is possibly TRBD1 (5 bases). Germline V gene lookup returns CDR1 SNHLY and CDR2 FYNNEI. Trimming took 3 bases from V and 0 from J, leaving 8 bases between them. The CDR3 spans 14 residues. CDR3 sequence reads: CASSEGQYQETQYF. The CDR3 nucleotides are TGTGCCAGCAGTGAGGGGCAGTACCAAGAGACCCAGTACTTC.

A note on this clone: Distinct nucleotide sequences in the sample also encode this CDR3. The CDR3 reads CASSLDSNQPQHF. For the CDR3, the DNA is TGTGCCAGCAGCTTGGACAGCAATCAGCCCCAGCATTTT. V gene TRBV6-4 combines with J gene TRBJ1-5; D is ambiguous. CDR1 is MRHNA and CDR2 is SNTAGT in the germline V gene. The CDR3 extends over 13 amino acids. V lost 6 bases, J lost 1 base, and 7 bases lay in between.

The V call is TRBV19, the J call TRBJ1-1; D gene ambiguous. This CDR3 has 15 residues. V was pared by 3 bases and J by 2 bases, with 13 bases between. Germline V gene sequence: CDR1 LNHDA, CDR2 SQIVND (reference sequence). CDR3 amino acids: CASSILGPRNTEAFF. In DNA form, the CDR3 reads TGTGCCAGTAGTATCTTAGGACCGAGAAACACTGAAGCTTTCTTT.